The 11 T cell receptor beta chains reported below all come from one sample, sequenced in a study of cytomegalovirus exposure and HLA in healthy donors. The PCR used 60 Vbeta and 13 Jbeta primers. Produced via immunoSEQ multiplex PCR; TCRdb's table is partial and in-frame only. The top ten hold about 5.5% of the sample, which has 90,000 to 100,000 clones, approximately 68% seen once. The sample comprised PBMCs. The receptors derive from a boy aged 5-17 years in good health and CMV-seropositive.

The genes are TRBV7-9 and TRBJ2-3; 7 nucleotides match TRBD2. The CDR3 totals 15 residues. Germline V CDR1 and CDR2: SEHNR, FQNEAQ (reference sequence). The V gene end was trimmed by 5 bases and the J gene end by 5 bases; junction bases not matched to a gene: 10. The CDR3 sequence: CASSLFGGTKDTQYF. The CDR3 DNA sequence: TGTGCCAGCAGCCTCTTCGGAGGGACTAAAGATACGCAGTATTTT.

This chain connects TRBV5-1 to TRBJ1-2; D gene ambiguous. There are 14 residues in the CDR3. The germline V gene encodes CDR1 SGHRS and CDR2 YFSETQ. V lost 4 bases to trimming and J lost 1 base, with 11 bases between them. CDR3 nucleotide sequence: TGCGCCAGCAGCAACGCAGAACGTAACTATGGCTACACCTTC. This sequence encodes CASSNAERNYGYTF.

This clone was detected a few times. The chain joins TRBV4-1 to TRBJ1-2, with 9 bases lining up with TRBD1. V dropped 2 bases and J dropped 7; count of bases not matched to a gene: 17. CDR1 and CDR2 (germline): MGHRA, YSYEKL. The CDR3 runs to 18 residues. This CDR3 reads CASSQLQGADPVMGGYTF. The DNA of the CDR3 is TGCGCCAGCAGCCAACTACAGGGGGCGGATCCTGTAATGGGTGGCTACACCTTC.

The J gene is TRBJ1-2, the V gene TRBV30, with TRBD1 matching over 10 bases. V shed 7 bases, J shed 4 bases, and the junction held 3 bases outside the gene matches. This CDR3 is 12 amino acids long. Germline loops: CDR1 GTSNPN, CDR2 SVGIG (reference sequence). The CDR3 here is CAFDRGLYGYTF. In DNA form, the CDR3 reads TGTGCCTTTGACAGGGGGCTCTATGGCTACACCTTC.

This chain uses TRBV30 with TRBJ2-7; possible D gene TRBD1, 5 bases. The CDR3 has 11 amino acids. V lost 3 bases to trimming and J lost 5 bases, with 8 bases between them. Germline loops: CDR1 GTSNPN, CDR2 SVGIG (reference sequence). CDR3 nucleotide sequence: TGTGCCTGGAGGGGGCGGAACGAGCAGTACTTC. Protein sequence: CAWRGRNEQYF.

V usage is TRBV7-9 and J usage is TRBJ2-1; TRBD2 aligns across 9 bases. This CDR3 has 15 amino acids. Trimming removed 2 bases from V and 3 bases from J; junction bases left unmatched: 2. The germline gives CDR1 SEHNR, CDR2 FQNEAQ (reference sequence). The DNA for the CDR3 is TGTGCCAGCAGCTTAATAGCGGGGGTCTACAATGAGCAGTTCTTC. Protein product: CASSLIAGVYNEQFF.

The rearrangement links TRBV2 to TRBJ1-4, with D unclear. V was pared by 5 bases and J by 8 bases, with 15 bases between. The germline V gene has CDR1 SNHLY and CDR2 FYNNEI. This CDR3 contains 14 residues. The CDR3 bases are TGTGCCAGCAGTTGGAGGGCGTTGGGCGAAAAACTGTTTTTT. Its protein is CASSWRALGEKLFF.

CDR3 bases: TGCGCCAGCAGCCCGGACTCTTCGGAGACCCAGTACTTC. Translated, it gives CASSPDSSETQYF. The V and J genes are TRBV5-1 and TRBJ2-5; D is possibly TRBD2 (5 bases). Germline V gene data show CDR1 as SGHRS and CDR2 as YFSETQ. V was pared by 4 bases and J by 5 bases, with 12 bases between. The CDR3 loop spans 13 amino acids. The whole variable domain, filled in from reference TRBV5-1 and TRBJ2-5, reads KAGVTQTPRYLIKTRGQQVTLSCSPISGHRSVSWYQQTPGQGLQFLFEYFSETQRNKGNFPGRFSGRQFSNSRSEMNVSTLELGDSALYLCASSPDSSETQYFGPGTRLLVL.

The J gene is TRBJ2-1, the V gene TRBV7-9, with 13 bases matching TRBD2. V shed 5 bases and J 4 bases; nucleotides not matched to a gene: 5. Germline values: CDR1 SEHNR, CDR2 FQNEAQ (reference sequence). This CDR3 spans 16 amino acids. CDR3 in DNA: TGTGCCAGCAGCCCACTAGCGGGGGGGATTTACAATGAGCAGTTCTTC. This encodes CASSPLAGGIYNEQFF.

The chain combines TRBV9 with TRBJ2-6; TRBD1 matches 9 bases. Germline trimming cut 3 bases from V and 2 bases from J; bases unmatched to any gene: 3. Germline V gene lookup returns CDR1 SGDLS and CDR2 YYNGEE. The CDR3 consists of 16 residues. The CDR3 sequence is CASSARTGAGANVLTF. CDR3 DNA: TGTGCCAGCAGCGCGCGGACAGGGGCTGGGGCCAACGTCCTGACTTTC.

This clone was seen a few times. This chain uses TRBV9 with TRBJ2-7; 11 nucleotides line up with TRBD2. Germline CDR1 SGDLS, CDR2 YYNGEE. This CDR3 has 16 amino acids. J lost 2 bases, V lost 3 bases, and 7 bases had no gene match. CDR3: CASSAGLAEAPYEQYF. DNA of the CDR3: TGTGCCAGCAGCGCGGGACTAGCGGAGGCCCCCTACGAGCAGTACTTC.